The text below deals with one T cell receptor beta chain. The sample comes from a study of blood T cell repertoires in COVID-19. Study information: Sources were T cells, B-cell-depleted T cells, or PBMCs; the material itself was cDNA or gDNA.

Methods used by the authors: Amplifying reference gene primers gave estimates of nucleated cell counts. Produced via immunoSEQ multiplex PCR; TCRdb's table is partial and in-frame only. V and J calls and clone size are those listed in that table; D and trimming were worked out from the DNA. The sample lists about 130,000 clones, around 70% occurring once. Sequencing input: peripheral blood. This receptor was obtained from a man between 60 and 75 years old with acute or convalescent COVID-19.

This chain's CDR3 is CASSPPTARNTEAFF. CDR3 coding DNA: TGTGCCAGCTCTCCTCCGACAGCGAGGAACACTGAAGCTTTCTTT. The J gene is TRBJ1-1, the V gene TRBV18; TRBD1 might be the D (5 bases). V lost 6 bases and J 1 base, leaving 15 bases between the germline ends. The CDR3 is 15 residues long. CDR1 is KGHSH, CDR2 LQKENI, per germline.